These 3 T cell receptor beta chains were sequenced from one sample in a study of siplizumab effects on memory and regulatory T cells. The repertoire was sequenced with immunoSEQ multiplex PCR; TCRdb's copy has only in-frame clones and lacks some. Here the sample spans some 81,000 clones, about 95% being singletons. Sequences were obtained from CD8+ T cells sorted from blood. These receptors were collected from a human donor in good health.

The rearrangement uses TRBV4-1 and TRBJ2-1; 8 nucleotides align to TRBD2. Trimming removed 5 bases from V and 5 bases from J; junction bases left unmatched: 2. Germline lookup yields CDR1 MGHRA and CDR2 YSYEKL. The CDR3 consists of 13 residues. The CDR3 loop reads CASSERGNNEQFF. The DNA for the CDR3 is TGCGCCAGCAGCGAGCGGGGGAACAATGAGCAGTTCTTC.

This clone has only a few counts. The CDR3 sequence is CASSGRLAGAGEQFF. CDR3 coding DNA: TGTGCCAGCAGTGGGAGACTAGCGGGAGCAGGTGAGCAGTTCTTC. The V and J genes are TRBV28 and TRBJ2-1; 12 bases line up with TRBD2. CDR1 is MDHEN and CDR2 is SYDVKM in the germline V gene. V gave up 5 bases and J gave up 9 bases; unmatched junction bases: 8. The CDR3 has 15 amino acids.

The chain has TRBV2 and TRBJ2-5, with a tentative D call TRBD1 (5 bases). Trimming shortened V by 3 bases and J by 7 bases, and 15 bases separated the two germline ends. Germline-derived CDR1 and CDR2 are SNHLY and FYNNEI. The CDR3 consists of 14 residues. CDR3 coding DNA: TGTGCCAGCAGTGATTTTATGACTCAGGGGACCCAGTACTTC. The encoded protein is CASSDFMTQGTQYF.